These 17 T cell receptor beta chains came from one sample sequenced in a study of T cell repertoires in cytomegalovirus infection. These TCRs are of unknown antigen specificity. From the reads, TCRdb called clonotypes with MiXCR, one entry per CDR3 protein. The data contain roughly 920,000 distinct CDR3 sequences, approximately 32% of them seen just once; the ten biggest clones take up over 10%. Here the sequenced sample was cultured CD8+ T cells from PBMCs, taken from culture after CMV antigen stimulation. The receptor source for this set is a human donor in good health (CMV status not recorded). Some clones in this sample may be carry-over from other donors' samples.

This chain uses TRBV4-1 with TRBJ1-2; 9 positions agree with TRBD1. Per the germline V gene, CDR1 is MGHRA and CDR2 is YSYEKL. CDR3 length equals 15 residues. V was clipped by 0 bases and J by 5 bases; unmatched bases: 4. CDR3 protein: CASSQDQQGAYGYTF. CDR3 DNA sequence: TGCGCCAGCAGCCAAGACCAACAGGGGGCATATGGCTACACCTTC.

The chain has TRBV12-3 or TRBV12-4 and TRBJ1-1, with TRBD1 as a possible D gene (5 bases). V was shortened by 0 bases and J by 6 bases, with 11 bases between the two germline ends. CDR3 size: 14 residues. CDR3 protein: CASSLALRDPEAFF. CDR3 nucleotides: TGTGCCAGCAGTTTAGCGCTCCGGGACCCTGAAGCTTTCTTT.

The V call is TRBV2, the J call TRBJ2-5; maybe TRBD1 (5 bases). The ends were cut back, 6 bases at V and 5 bases at J, with 16 bases in the middle. Germline V gives CDR1 SNHLY, CDR2 FYNNEI. This CDR3 has 14 residues. The CDR3, as DNA: TGTGCCAGCAGGCCTTATGAGGCAGGGGAGACCCAGTACTTC. Protein: CASRPYEAGETQYF.

This clonotype turned up a few times. The chain uses TRBV4-2 and TRBJ2-1; 9 bases agree with TRBD2. Germline assignment: CDR1 LGHNA and CDR2 YNFKEQ. V lost 0 bases to trimming and J lost 8 bases; unmatched junction nucleotides: 8. This CDR3 comprises 16 residues. In DNA, the CDR3 is TGTGCCAGCAGCCAAGATGCCAGCGGGGGGTTATATGAGCAGTTCTTC. This gives the protein CASSQDASGGLYEQFF.

This clonotype was recorded many times. J is TRBJ2-3 and V is TRBV7-2; D gene uncertain. Germline V gene lookup returns CDR1 SGHTA and CDR2 FQGNSA. CDR3 length: 14 amino acids. Trimming cost V 5 bases and J 1 base, with 10 bases left between them. Here the CDR3 reads CASSPEIRTDTQYF. In DNA, the CDR3 is TGTGCCAGCAGCCCTGAAATTCGCACAGATACGCAGTATTTT.

This clonotype was picked up many times. V and J are TRBV7-6 and TRBJ2-2; tentatively, D is TRBD1 (5 bases). The V end lost 1 base, the J end lost 10 bases, and 10 bases lay between the germline ends. Germline V CDR1 and CDR2: SGHVS, FNYEAQ. There are 13 residues in the CDR3. The CDR3 spells CASSLEQAPELFF. The CDR3 region has the DNA TGTGCCAGCAGCTTAGAACAGGCGCCGGAGCTGTTTTTT.

This clonotype has ten or more counts. The gene calls are TRBV7-9 and TRBJ1-1; perhaps TRBD1 as D (5 bases). Trimming took 0 bases from V and 5 from J, leaving 13 bases between them. CDR3 size: 15 residues. Germline V gives CDR1 SEHNR, CDR2 FQNEAQ (reference sequence). The CDR3 spells CASSLARGLGTEAFF. The CDR3 bases are TGTGCCAGCAGCTTAGCGCGGGGCCTGGGGACTGAAGCTTTCTTT.

The chain has TRBV5-4 and TRBJ2-1, with unresolved D. The CDR3 runs to 11 residues. Germline CDR1 reads SGHNT; CDR2 reads YYREEE (reference sequence). The V gene lost 1 base and the J gene lost 9 bases, with 5 bases spanning the gap. This CDR3 is CASSLQVEQFF. The CDR3 DNA follows: TGTGCCAGCAGCTTGCAGGTTGAGCAGTTCTTC.

Concerning this clonotype itself: This clone may be a read error of a much larger clone one base away. This chain joins TRBV12-3 or TRBV12-4 and TRBJ2-2; D is unresolved. The CDR3 is 13 amino acids. The chain's CDR3 is CASSPPATWELFF. The CDR3 bases are TGTGCCAGCAGTCCTCCGGCCACCTGGGAGCTGTTTTTT.

The chain has TRBV11-3 and TRBJ2-2, with 12 bases identical to TRBD2. Trimming cost V 0 bases and J 4 bases; bases outside gene matches: 9. CDR1 is SGHNT, CDR2 YENEEA, per germline. This CDR3 has 19 residues. The CDR3 spells CASSLERGLAGQITGELFF. The CDR3 bases are TGTGCCAGCAGCTTAGAGAGAGGACTAGCGGGGCAAATCACCGGGGAGCTGTTTTTT.

This clonotype occurred a few times. The CDR3 DNA is TGTGCCAGCAGTGGGGACGGAGCGGACTATGGCTACACCTTC. It is translated as CASSGDGADYGYTF. This sequence joins TRBV2 and TRBJ1-2; the D gene is possibly TRBD1 (5 bases). CDR1 and CDR2 (germline): SNHLY, FYNNEI. The V gene lost 4 bases and the J gene lost 3 bases, with 12 bases spanning the gap. The CDR3 consists of 14 residues. Based on the CDR3 plus reference TRBV2 and TRBJ1-2, the full variable domain is EPEVTQTPSHQVTQMGQEVILRCVPISNHLYFYWYRQILGQKVEFLVSFYNNEISEKSEIFDDQFSVERPDGSNFTLKIRSTKLEDSAMYFCASSGDGADYGYTFGSGTRLTVV.

This clonotype was counted at least ten times. The rearrangement links TRBV7-3 to TRBJ1-1, with 7 nucleotides matching TRBD1. Germline V lookup: CDR1 SGHTA, CDR2 FQGTGA. This CDR3 has 14 amino acids. J lost 6 bases, V lost 4 bases, and 8 bases had no gene match. In DNA form, the CDR3 reads TGTGCCAGCAGCTCCCAGACAGGGATGCCTGAAGCTTTCTTT. Encoded protein: CASSSQTGMPEAFF.

CDR3 coding DNA: TGTGCCAGCATCGGGGGGTCGCTAGAGACCCAGTACTTC. Its protein product is CASIGGSLETQYF. The chain has TRBV5-6 and TRBJ2-5; 7 bases match TRBD2. CDR3 length: 13 residues. The junction had 6 bases not matched to a gene; V was cut back by 6 bases and J by 4 bases. Looked up from germline, CDR1 is SGHDT and CDR2 is YYEEEE. Looking up the rest from reference TRBV5-6 and TRBJ2-5 gives the full variable domain: DAGVTQSPTHLIKTRGQQVTLRCSPKSGHDTVSWYQQALGQGPQFIFQYYEEEERQRGNFPDRFSGHQFPNYSSELNVNALLLGDSALYLCASIGGSLETQYFGPGTRLLVL.

The gene calls are TRBV23-1 and TRBJ2-1; TRBD1 matches at 8 bases. TRBV23-1 is given ORF status, its function remaining uncertain. Unmatched junction bases numbered 11, after V lost 2 bases and J lost 5 bases. There are 17 residues in the CDR3. CDR3 loop: CASSQRDRRLLDNEQFF. In DNA, the CDR3 is TGCGCCAGCAGTCAACGGGACAGGCGGCTCCTGGACAATGAGCAGTTCTTC.

This chain uses TRBV6-5 with TRBJ1-2; D not resolved. Trimming cost V 0 bases and J 6 bases, with 8 bases left between them. CDR3 length: 13 amino acids. Germline CDR1 and CDR2: MNHEY and SVGAGI. Here the CDR3 reads CASSYSRANGYTF. CDR3 DNA sequence: TGTGCCAGCAGTTACTCGAGGGCTAATGGCTACACCTTC.

This chain links TRBV2 with TRBJ2-1; TRBD2 matches at 7 bases. Germline V lookup: CDR1 SNHLY, CDR2 FYNNEI. The CDR3 has 13 residues. V trimming: 8 bases; J trimming: 2 bases; junction bases outside the gene matches: 3. Written as DNA, the CDR3 is TGTGCCAGCTACGGGGGGACCTACAATGAGCAGTTCTTC. Translated, it gives CASYGGTYNEQFF.

This clonotype has just a few counts. The chain combines TRBV12-3 or TRBV12-4 with TRBJ2-7; perhaps TRBD2 as D (7 bases). V dropped 3 bases and J dropped 5 bases, with 14 bases sitting between them. CDR3 length equals 14 residues. CDR3 sequence (DNA): TGTGCCAGCAGTTTTTCGGGGGGCAGCGACGAGCAGTACTTC. Protein product: CASSFSGGSDEQYF.